This T cell receptor beta chain emerged from a study of T cell responses to AZD1222 COVID-19 vaccine. The CDR3 covers 16 residues. Between the trimmed V and J ends, which lost 0 bases and 0 bases, there was a span of 10 bases. Germline-derived CDR1 and CDR2 are MNHNS and SASEGT. As regards this clone: Its antigen is not identified.

General study results and limits: Donors skewed white British and female; clonal diversity was possibly underestimated.

Second-dose groups at about 4 or about 12 weeks were pooled. Clones were sequenced by immunoSEQ multiplex PCR, and TCRdb holds only the in-frame ones, with some missing. The top ten hold about 9.4% of the sample, which has over 110,000 clones, 92% seen once. This TCR derives from an adult who received the AZD1222 COVID-19 vaccine. This specimen consisted of peripheral blood, obtained 28 days after the second AZD1222 dose. This chain joins TRBV6-1 and TRBJ2-3, with D unresolved. The CDR3 bases are TGTGCCAGCAGTGAAGCTATGACGGGCAGCACAGATACGCAGTATTTT. Amino acid sequence: CASSEAMTGSTDTQYF.